These T cell receptor beta chains were read from a single sample in a study of CDR3 diversity in severe acne. Each CDR3 protein is one row after TCRdb ran MiXCR on the PCR reads. Altogether more than 80,000 distinct CDR3 sequences are present, under 55% being singletons, with the ten largest covering 11%. The sequenced sample consisted of blood. The receptors derive from a male donor with severe acne vulgaris. Both conserved end residues are part of each CDR3. The D gene is left open where the match is weak. Clone size, where shown, is once, few, many, or a class for clones that have expanded.

V gene	clone size	J gene	D gene	CDR3 DNA	CDR3 protein
TRBV27	-	TRBJ2-2	-	TGTGCCAGCAGTTTAAACGGACCCGGGGAGCTGTTTTTT	CASSLNGPGELFF
TRBV20-1	many	TRBJ1-5	-	TGCAGTGCTGGGGGCCCGCAGCCCCAGCATTTT	CSAGGPQPQHF
TRBV12-3/TRBV12-4	-	TRBJ1-2	-	TGTGCCAGCAGTAGTGGACCGGGCTACACCTTC	CASSSGPGYTF
TRBV6-2/TRBV6-3	many	TRBJ2-3	-	TGTGCCAGCAGTTTGATCAGGGGAAATACGCAGTATTTT	CASSLIRGNTQYF
TRBV10-3	medium-sized	TRBJ1-1	TRBD1	TGTGCCATCAGTGAGGAGGGGGACAGGGGATACACTGAAGCTTTCTTT	CAISEEGDRGYTEAFF
TRBV7-8	-	TRBJ1-1	-	TGTGCCAGCAGTGGGATGGCGGACTACACTGAAGCTCTCTTT	CASSGMADYTEALF
TRBV27	few	TRBJ1-2	TRBD1	TGTGCCAGCAGCCTGACAGGGGGTTCGAACTATGGCTACACCTTC	CASSLTGGSNYGYTF
TRBV12-3/TRBV12-4	-	TRBJ2-7	TRBD2	TGTGCCAGCAGCAAATCGAGACTAGCGGGTTCCTACGAGCAGTACTTC	CASSKSRLAGSYEQYF
TRBV9	-	TRBJ1-4	-	TGTGCCAGCAGCCCGAGGCCGGACCCTAATGAAAAACTGTTTTTT	CASSPRPDPNEKLFF
TRBV6-4	few	TRBJ2-3	-	TGTGCCAGCAGTTACACAAGCGGGAGCACAGATACGCAGTATTTT	CASSYTSGSTDTQYF
TRBV6-6	-	TRBJ2-5	-	TGTGCCAGCAGCGTCGTTCCAGACAGACAAGAGACCCAGTACTTC	CASSVVPDRQETQYF
TRBV13	-	TRBJ1-3	TRBD1	TGTGCCAGCAGATTTGACAGGGCTGGAAACACCATATATTTT	CASRFDRAGNTIYF
TRBV11-2	-	TRBJ2-5	TRBD2	TGTGCCAGCAGCGTACGGGGACTAGCGGGAGATTTTGAGACCCAGTACTTC	CASSVRGLAGDFETQYF
TRBV9	few	TRBJ2-5	-	TGTGCCAGCAGCGGTTCAGCGGGGACCCAGTACTTC	CASSGSAGTQYF
TRBV28	-	TRBJ2-5	-	-	CASSLRTGTNYGYTFGSGTQYF
TRBV15	-	TRBJ2-1	-	TGTGCCACCAGCAGCTTGGTTGGCGGGACGACGAGCTCCTACAATGAGCAGTTCTTC	CATSSLVGGTTSSYNEQFF
TRBV2	medium-sized	TRBJ1-2	-	TGTGCCAGCAGTCTGTCGGGGGACCTTGGCTACACCTTC	CASSLSGDLGYTF